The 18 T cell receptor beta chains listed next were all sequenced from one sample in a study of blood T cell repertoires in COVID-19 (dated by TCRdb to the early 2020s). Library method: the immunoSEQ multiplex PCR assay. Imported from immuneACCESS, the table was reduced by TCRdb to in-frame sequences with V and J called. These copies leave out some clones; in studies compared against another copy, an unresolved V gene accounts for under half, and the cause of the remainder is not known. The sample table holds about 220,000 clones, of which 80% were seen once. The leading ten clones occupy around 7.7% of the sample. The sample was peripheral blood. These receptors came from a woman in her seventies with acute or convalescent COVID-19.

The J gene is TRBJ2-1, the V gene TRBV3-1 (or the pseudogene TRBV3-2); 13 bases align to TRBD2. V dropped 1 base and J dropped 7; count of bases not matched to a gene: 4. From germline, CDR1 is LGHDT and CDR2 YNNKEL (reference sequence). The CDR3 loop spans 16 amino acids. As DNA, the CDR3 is TGTGCCAGCAGCCAAGGGTCGGGACTAGCGGGAAATGAGCAGTTCTTC. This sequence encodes CASSQGSGLAGNEQFF.

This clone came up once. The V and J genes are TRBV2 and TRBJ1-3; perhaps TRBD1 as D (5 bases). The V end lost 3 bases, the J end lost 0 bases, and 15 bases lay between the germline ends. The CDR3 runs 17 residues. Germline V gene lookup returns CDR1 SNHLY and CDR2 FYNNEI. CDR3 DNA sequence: TGTGCCAGCAGTGATTACATAGGGGCGGACTCTGGAAACACCATATATTTT. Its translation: CASSDYIGADSGNTIYF.

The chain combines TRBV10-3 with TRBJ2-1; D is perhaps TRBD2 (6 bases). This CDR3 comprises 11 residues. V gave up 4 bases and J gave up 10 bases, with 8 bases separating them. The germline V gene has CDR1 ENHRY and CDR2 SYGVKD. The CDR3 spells CAISVAEEQFF. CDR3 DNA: TGTGCCATCAGTGTAGCGGAAGAGCAGTTCTTC.

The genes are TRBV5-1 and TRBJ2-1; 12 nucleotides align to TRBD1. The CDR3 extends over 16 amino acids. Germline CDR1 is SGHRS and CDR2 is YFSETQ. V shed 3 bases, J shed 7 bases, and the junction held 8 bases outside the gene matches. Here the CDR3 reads CASSYSGQGAGNEQFF. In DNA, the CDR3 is TGCGCCAGCAGCTACTCGGGACAGGGGGCAGGGAATGAGCAGTTCTTC.

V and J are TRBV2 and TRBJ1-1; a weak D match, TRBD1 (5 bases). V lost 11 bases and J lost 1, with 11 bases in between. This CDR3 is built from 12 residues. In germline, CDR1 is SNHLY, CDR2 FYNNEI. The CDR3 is CAGRQWNTEAFF. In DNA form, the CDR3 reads TGTGCCGGTAGACAGTGGAACACTGAAGCTTTCTTT.

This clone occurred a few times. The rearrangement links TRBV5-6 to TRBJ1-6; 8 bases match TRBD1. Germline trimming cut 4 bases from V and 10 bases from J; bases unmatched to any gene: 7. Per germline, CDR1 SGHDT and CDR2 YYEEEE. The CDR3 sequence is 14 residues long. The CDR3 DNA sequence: TGTGCCAGCAGCGCCGGACAGGGATGGTCACCCCTCCACTTT. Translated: CASSAGQGWSPLHF.

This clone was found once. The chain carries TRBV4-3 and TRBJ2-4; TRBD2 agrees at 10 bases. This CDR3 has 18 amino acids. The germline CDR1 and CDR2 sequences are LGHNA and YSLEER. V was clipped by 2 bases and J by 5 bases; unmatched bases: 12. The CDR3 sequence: CASSQSAGGRTTQNIQYF. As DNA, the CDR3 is TGCGCCAGCAGCCAATCAGCGGGGGGGCGGACGACTCAAAACATTCAGTACTTC.

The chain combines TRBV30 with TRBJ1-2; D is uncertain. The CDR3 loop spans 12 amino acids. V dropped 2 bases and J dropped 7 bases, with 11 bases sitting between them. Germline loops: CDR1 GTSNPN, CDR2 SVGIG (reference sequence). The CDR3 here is CAWSPTRGGYTF. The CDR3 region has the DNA TGTGCCTGGAGTCCCACACGGGGTGGCTACACCTTC.

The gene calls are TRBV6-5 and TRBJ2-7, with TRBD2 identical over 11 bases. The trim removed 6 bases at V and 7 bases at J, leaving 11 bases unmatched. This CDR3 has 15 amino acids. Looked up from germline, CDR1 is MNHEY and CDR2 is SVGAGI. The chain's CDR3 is CASRRLAGNVGEQYV. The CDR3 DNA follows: TGTGCCAGCAGAAGACTAGCGGGGAACGTGGGGGAGCAGTACGTC.

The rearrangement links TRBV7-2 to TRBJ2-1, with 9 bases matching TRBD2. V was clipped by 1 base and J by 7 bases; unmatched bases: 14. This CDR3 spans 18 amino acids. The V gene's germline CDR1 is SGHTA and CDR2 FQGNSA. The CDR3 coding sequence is TGTGCCAGCAGCTTAGGGCGAGTAGCGGGGGTCACGGGGAATGAGCAGTTCTTC. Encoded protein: CASSLGRVAGVTGNEQFF.

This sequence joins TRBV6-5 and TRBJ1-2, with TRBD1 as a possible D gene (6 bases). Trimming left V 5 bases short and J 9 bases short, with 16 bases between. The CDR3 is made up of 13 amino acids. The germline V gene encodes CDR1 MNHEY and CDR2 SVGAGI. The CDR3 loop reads CASSTYLTGRYTF. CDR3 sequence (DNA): TGTGCCAGCAGTACCTATCTGACAGGTCGCTACACCTTC.

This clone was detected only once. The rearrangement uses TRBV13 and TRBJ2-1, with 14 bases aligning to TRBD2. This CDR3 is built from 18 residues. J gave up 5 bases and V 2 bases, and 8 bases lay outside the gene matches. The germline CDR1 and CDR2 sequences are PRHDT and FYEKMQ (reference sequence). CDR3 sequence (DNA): TGTGCCAGCAGCTTACCGACTAGCGGGGGGGATTTGGACAATGAGCAGTTCTTC. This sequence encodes CASSLPTSGGDLDNEQFF.

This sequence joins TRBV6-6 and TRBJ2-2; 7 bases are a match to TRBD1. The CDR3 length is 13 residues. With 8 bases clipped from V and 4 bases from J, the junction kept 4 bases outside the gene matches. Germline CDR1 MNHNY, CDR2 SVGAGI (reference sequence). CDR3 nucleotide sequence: TGTGCCAGCCGGGGACAGACCACCGGGGAGCTGTTTTTT. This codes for CASRGQTTGELFF.

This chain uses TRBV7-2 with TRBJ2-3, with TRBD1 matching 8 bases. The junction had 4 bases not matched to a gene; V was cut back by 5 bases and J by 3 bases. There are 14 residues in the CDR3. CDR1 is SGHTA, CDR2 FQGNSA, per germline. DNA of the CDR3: TGTGCCAGCAGCCCAGACAGGGGAACAGATACGCAGTATTTT. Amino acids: CASSPDRGTDTQYF. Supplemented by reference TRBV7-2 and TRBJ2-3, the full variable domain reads GAGVSQSPSNKVTEKGKDVELRCDPISGHTALYWYRQSLGQGLEFLIYFQGNSAPDKSGLPSDRFSAERTGGSVSTLTIQRTQQEDSAVYLCASSPDRGTDTQYFGPGTRLTVL.

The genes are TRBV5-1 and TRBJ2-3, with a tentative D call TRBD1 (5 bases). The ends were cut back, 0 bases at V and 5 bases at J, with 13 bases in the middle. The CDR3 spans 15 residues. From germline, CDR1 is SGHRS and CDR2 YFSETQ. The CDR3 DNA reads TGCGCCAGCAGCTTGGAGGGGCAGGGCAGAGATACGCAGTATTTT. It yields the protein CASSLEGQGRDTQYF.

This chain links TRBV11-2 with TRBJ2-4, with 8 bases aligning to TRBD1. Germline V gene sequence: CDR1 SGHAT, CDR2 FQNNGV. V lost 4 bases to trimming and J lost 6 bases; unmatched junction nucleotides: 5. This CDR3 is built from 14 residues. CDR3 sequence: CASSSRGRGNIQYF. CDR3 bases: TGTGCCAGCAGCTCCAGGGGGCGGGGAAACATTCAGTACTTC.

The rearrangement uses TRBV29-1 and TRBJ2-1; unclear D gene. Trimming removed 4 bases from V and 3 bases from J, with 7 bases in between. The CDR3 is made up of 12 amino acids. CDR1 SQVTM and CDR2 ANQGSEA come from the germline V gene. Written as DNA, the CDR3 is TGCAGCGTTGGCTCGGGCTACAATGAGCAGTTCTTC. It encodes CSVGSGYNEQFF.

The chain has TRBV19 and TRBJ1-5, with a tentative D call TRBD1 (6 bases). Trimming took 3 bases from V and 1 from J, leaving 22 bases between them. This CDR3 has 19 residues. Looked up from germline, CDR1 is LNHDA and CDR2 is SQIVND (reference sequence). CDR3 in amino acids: CASSIWPGESRGSNQPQHF. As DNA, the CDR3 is TGTGCCAGTAGTATTTGGCCAGGGGAGAGTCGCGGGAGCAATCAGCCCCAGCATTTT.